Below, one T cell receptor (beta chain) is given with its context. This entry comes from a study of cytomegalovirus exposure and HLA in healthy donors. The germline gives CDR1 MDHEN, CDR2 SYDVKM. The CDR3 spans 14 residues. Trimming at V came to 5 bases and at J to 8 bases, leaving 11 bases not matched to a gene. The PCR was carried out with 60 Vbeta primers and 13 Jbeta primers. Method: immunoSEQ multiplex PCR; TCRdb's copy keeps in-frame clones and lacks some. Of about 110,000 clones in the sample, about 80% were seen once. Sequenced: PBMCs. The clonotype originates from a young man in good health and CMV-seropositive. V and J are TRBV28 and TRBJ1-2; 7 bases align to TRBD1. The CDR3 DNA follows: TGTGCCAGCAGTCCCAGGGGGGTGGGTGGAGGCTACACCTTC. Protein product: CASSPRGVGGGYTF.